A single sample gave rise to the 32 T cell receptor beta chains below, sequenced in a study of shared clonotypes between healthy human individuals (dated by TCRdb to about 2020). Receptors were amplified or captured by the immunoSEQ multiplex PCR assay. The source is immuneACCESS, and TCRdb retained only in-frame sequences with V and J called. Part of the clones is not carried over; for the studies checked, unresolved V genes explain less than half of this, and the remainder is unexplained. This sample comprises 2 million to 2.5 million clones, nearly 97% of them detected only once. Together, the top ten hold roughly 0.13% of the sample. The sequenced sample was naive CD4+ T cells sorted from blood. The cell subset or site label for this specimen denotes: CD45RA+ positively selected. The receptors derive from a man aged 18-30 years in good health.

The chain employs TRBV15 and TRBJ2-3; no firm D call. The V end lost 0 bases, the J end lost 5 bases, and 12 bases lay between the germline ends. This CDR3 has 15 residues. Germline CDR1 and CDR2: LNHNV and YYDKDF (reference sequence). CDR3 loop: CATSRDWAAKDTQYF. In DNA, the CDR3 is TGTGCCACCAGCAGAGATTGGGCGGCGAAAGATACGCAGTATTTT.

The J gene is TRBJ1-1, the V gene TRBV19; D remains ambiguous. Looked up from germline, CDR1 is LNHDA and CDR2 is SQIVND (reference sequence). The CDR3 is 11 residues long. CDR3 nucleotide sequence: TGTTCCTCAGGCCGGAACACTGAAGCTTTCTTT. Amino acid sequence: CSSGRNTEAFF.

The rearrangement uses TRBV5-4 and TRBJ1-6; possibly TRBD1 for D (6 bases). CDR3 length equals 16 residues. Trimming cost V 4 bases and J 8 bases, with 19 bases left between them. Germline V gives CDR1 SGHNT, CDR2 YYREEE (reference sequence). The CDR3 spells CASSDKTGSPDSPLHF. CDR3 bases: TGTGCCAGCAGCGATAAAACAGGGAGTCCCGATTCACCCCTCCACTTT.

This rearrangement joins TRBV2 to TRBJ1-3; D is undetermined. Trimming removed 5 bases from V and 0 bases from J, with 11 bases in between. The CDR3 totals 15 residues. Germline V CDR1 and CDR2: SNHLY, FYNNEI. The CDR3 sequence is CASSYDIFSGNTIYF. CDR3 coding DNA: TGTGCCAGCAGTTACGACATTTTCTCTGGAAACACCATATATTTT.

This chain joins TRBV5-1 and TRBJ2-3; 7 nucleotides agree with TRBD2. From germline, CDR1 is SGHRS and CDR2 YFSETQ. The CDR3 is 15 amino acids. V lost 2 bases, J lost 6 bases, and 9 bases stayed unmatched. The CDR3: CASSLEGTIFDTQYF. The CDR3 coding sequence is TGCGCCAGCAGCTTAGAAGGGACTATATTCGATACGCAGTATTTT.

The gene calls are TRBV6-5 and TRBJ2-2, with D tentatively TRBD2 (6 bases). The germline gives CDR1 MNHEY, CDR2 SVGAGI. Trimming stripped 6 bases from V and 3 bases from J, with 11 bases between. There are 14 residues in the CDR3. The CDR3 loop is CASRGERDTGELFF. The DNA for the CDR3 is TGTGCCAGCAGGGGGGAGCGGGACACCGGGGAGCTGTTTTTT.

The rearrangement links TRBV5-5 to TRBJ2-7; 8 positions match TRBD1. The CDR3 is 13 residues long. V lost 4 bases and J lost 10; bases outside the gene matches: 10. Germline loops: CDR1 SGHKS, CDR2 YYEKEE (reference sequence). The CDR3 sequence is CASSLRDRPPQYF. The CDR3 DNA is TGTGCCAGCAGCCTCCGGGACAGGCCTCCCCAGTACTTC.

The V and J genes are TRBV5-1 and TRBJ1-2; 8 positions match TRBD1. CDR1 and CDR2 from the germline V gene are SGHRS and YFSETQ. The CDR3 runs to 14 residues. The trim removed 4 bases at V and 8 bases at J, leaving 10 bases unmatched. CDR3 in amino acids: CASSPGQGKRGYTF. CDR3 DNA sequence: TGCGCCAGCAGCCCCGGACAGGGCAAAAGGGGCTACACCTTC. The full variable domain, rest sourced from reference TRBV5-1 and TRBJ1-2, is KAGVTQTPRYLIKTRGQQVTLSCSPISGHRSVSWYQQTPGQGLQFLFEYFSETQRNKGNFPGRFSGRQFSNSRSEMNVSTLELGDSALYLCASSPGQGKRGYTFGSGTRLTVV.

The chain has TRBV10-3 and TRBJ2-5, with 8 positions matching TRBD1. Germline V gene lookup returns CDR1 ENHRY and CDR2 SYGVKD. Trimming cost V 6 bases and J 5 bases; bases outside gene matches: 5. The CDR3 is made up of 13 amino acids. CDR3 sequence (DNA): TGTGCCATCAGGGACAGGGATGCGGAGACCCAGTACTTC. Encoded protein: CAIRDRDAETQYF.

The gene calls are TRBV2 and TRBJ2-7; 7 bases match TRBD1. Germline V gene data show CDR1 as SNHLY and CDR2 as FYNNEI. CDR3 length equals 14 residues. Trimming at V came to 5 bases and at J to 9 bases, leaving 13 bases not matched to a gene. The CDR3 spells CASSNSGQILGQYF. DNA for the CDR3: TGTGCCAGCAGTAATTCGGGACAGATACTCGGGCAGTACTTC.

The rearrangement uses TRBV5-4 and TRBJ2-1, with D unclear. Per the germline V gene, CDR1 is SGHNT and CDR2 is YYREEE (reference sequence). The CDR3 is 12 residues long. Trimming stripped 4 bases from V and 5 bases from J, with 7 bases between. DNA of the CDR3: TGTGCCAGCAGCACGGATAACAATGAGCAGTTCTTC. Its protein is CASSTDNNEQFF.

About this clone itself: Other DNA sequences within the sample encode an identical CDR3. The V gene is TRBV5-1, the J gene TRBJ2-2; D gene ambiguous. The CDR3 covers 15 residues. Germline V gene lookup returns CDR1 SGHRS and CDR2 YFSETQ. The V end was cut by 2 bases, the J end by 1 base, with 9 bases between. The CDR3 DNA reads as TGCGCCAGCAGCTTAGGTGGGTTGAACACCGGGGAGCTGTTTTTT. It yields the protein CASSLGGLNTGELFF.

The chain links TRBV28 to TRBJ2-1; 8 bases agree with TRBD1. With 5 bases clipped from V and 5 bases from J, the junction kept 8 bases outside the gene matches. The length of the CDR3 is 15 residues. Germline assignment: CDR1 MDHEN and CDR2 SYDVKM. As DNA, the CDR3 is TGTGCCAGCAGTCCGACCGGGACAGGTGACAATGAGCAGTTCTTC. It codes for CASSPTGTGDNEQFF.

The chain employs TRBV27 and TRBJ2-1; D is possibly TRBD2 (5 bases). The CDR3 loop spans 16 amino acids. The germline V gene has CDR1 MNHEY and CDR2 SMNVEV (reference sequence). The V gene lost 3 bases and the J gene lost 0 bases, with 12 bases spanning the gap. Here the CDR3 reads CASSLPGVGSYNEQFF. CDR3 DNA sequence: TGTGCCAGCAGTTTGCCCGGGGTCGGCTCCTACAATGAGCAGTTCTTC.

The rearrangement links TRBV6-5 to TRBJ2-1, with 8 bases fitting TRBD2. From germline, CDR1 is MNHEY and CDR2 SVGAGI. This CDR3 region has 15 residues. The J segment lost 2 bases and the V segment lost 6 bases, leaving 6 bases of the junction unmatched. CDR3 sequence: CASSPAGEAYNEQFF. The DNA of the CDR3 is TGTGCCAGCAGCCCAGCGGGAGAGGCCTACAATGAGCAGTTCTTC.

V usage is TRBV29-1 and J usage is TRBJ2-7, with 9 bases aligning to TRBD1. V shed 6 bases, J shed 6 bases, and the junction held 3 bases outside the gene matches. This CDR3 spans 11 amino acids. Germline CDR1 and CDR2: SQVTM and ANQGSEA. CDR3 in DNA: TGCAGCGTAGAACAGGGGGCCGAGCAGTACTTC. Its translation: CSVEQGAEQYF.

The J gene is TRBJ2-3, the V gene TRBV6-5; tentative D call: TRBD1 (6 bases). The germline V gene has CDR1 MNHEY and CDR2 SVGAGI. V dropped 2 bases and J dropped 2 bases, with 11 bases sitting between them. The CDR3 has 15 residues. CDR3 bases: TGTGCCAGCAGTTACCAGGGGACCACCACAGATACGCAGTATTTT. Translation gives CASSYQGTTTDTQYF.

The rearrangement uses TRBV19 and TRBJ2-5, with 8 nucleotides matching TRBD1. The germline V gene encodes CDR1 LNHDA and CDR2 SQIVND (reference sequence). There are 14 residues in the CDR3. The V gene end was trimmed by 6 bases and the J gene end by 4 bases; junction bases not matched to a gene: 7. The CDR3, as DNA: TGTGCCAGTAGGAGAGGACAGGGAGGAGAGACCCAGTACTTC. Protein: CASRRGQGGETQYF.

This chain connects TRBV5-6 to TRBJ2-1, with 15 bases fitting TRBD2. The V gene end was trimmed by 3 bases and the J gene end by 5 bases; junction bases not matched to a gene: 6. CDR1 SGHDT and CDR2 YYEEEE come from the germline V gene. CDR3 length: 17 residues. This CDR3 reads CASSYLGLAGGHNEQFF. The CDR3 coding sequence is TGTGCCAGCAGCTACCTCGGACTAGCGGGGGGGCACAATGAGCAGTTCTTC. The full variable domain, in which reference TRBV5-6 and TRBJ2-1 provide the parts outside the CDR3, is DAGVTQSPTHLIKTRGQQVTLRCSPKSGHDTVSWYQQALGQGPQFIFQYYEEEERQRGNFPDRFSGHQFPNYSSELNVNALLLGDSALYLCASSYLGLAGGHNEQFFGPGTRLTVL.

The chain links TRBV28 to TRBJ1-5; a weak D match, TRBD1 (5 bases). Germline CDR1 MDHEN, CDR2 SYDVKM. Trimming took 1 base from V and 7 from J, leaving 23 bases between them. This CDR3 has 18 residues. The CDR3 region has the DNA TGTGCCAGCAGTTTATCTAACAGGCCTCGTCCTCTGGGGCAGCCCCAGCATTTT. The encoded protein is CASSLSNRPRPLGQPQHF.

V usage is TRBV4-1 and J usage is TRBJ2-2; D is perhaps TRBD1 or TRBD2 (5 bases each). The germline V gene encodes CDR1 MGHRA and CDR2 YSYEKL. There are 14 residues in the CDR3. Trimming shortened V by 4 bases and J by 6 bases, and 12 bases separated the two germline ends. CDR3 DNA: TGCGCCAGCAGCCTACCAGTGGGGGCCGGGGAGCTGTTTTTT. The encoded protein is CASSLPVGAGELFF.

This sequence joins TRBV5-1 and TRBJ2-1, with TRBD1 matching 7 bases. The CDR3 loop spans 14 amino acids. V was pared by 4 bases and J by 6 bases, with 7 bases of the junction left unmatched. Germline CDR1 SGHRS, CDR2 YFSETQ. The CDR3 DNA sequence: TGCGCCAGCAGCCGAATGACAGGGTCCAATGAGCAGTTCTTC. Residues: CASSRMTGSNEQFF.

This clone came up once. V gene TRBV11-2 combines with J gene TRBJ2-5; 7 bases match TRBD1. V gave up 7 bases and J gave up 5 bases; unmatched junction bases: 7. The germline V gene has CDR1 SGHAT and CDR2 FQNNGV. CDR3 length: 13 amino acids. Here the CDR3 reads CASIRTGLETQYF. CDR3 coding DNA: TGTGCCAGCATCAGGACAGGCCTGGAGACCCAGTACTTC. Together with reference TRBV11-2 and TRBJ2-5, the CDR3 gives the full variable domain: EAGVAQSPRYKIIEKRQSVAFWCNPISGHATLYWYQQILGQGPKLLIQFQNNGVVDDSQLPKDRFSAERLKGVDSTLKIQPAKLEDSAVYLCASIRTGLETQYFGPGTRLLVL.

The CDR3 DNA reads TGTGCCAGCAGCTTAGCGACGACAGGGGGCAGCTATGGCTACACCTTC. Protein sequence: CASSLATTGGSYGYTF. This chain links TRBV7-9 with TRBJ1-2; the match to TRBD1 covers 10 bases. The germline CDR1 and CDR2 sequences are SEHNR and FQNEAQ (reference sequence). V trimming: 0 bases; J trimming: 4 bases; junction bases outside the gene matches: 5. The CDR3 has 16 amino acids.

The chain links TRBV6-1 to TRBJ2-7; 11 bases agree with TRBD2. Germline V gives CDR1 MNHNS, CDR2 SASEGT. The CDR3 consists of 15 residues. The V segment lost 5 bases and the J segment 4 bases; nucleotides outside the gene matches: 7. CDR3 loop: CASSITSGSLYEQYF. CDR3 DNA sequence: TGTGCCAGCAGTATTACTAGCGGGAGTCTTTACGAGCAGTACTTC.

The V and J genes are TRBV10-3 and TRBJ1-1; tentatively, D is TRBD1 (6 bases). The CDR3 has 13 residues. In germline, CDR1 is ENHRY, CDR2 SYGVKD. V lost 6 bases and J 3 bases, leaving 11 bases between the germline ends. The CDR3 bases are TGTGCCATCAGACGGGACAAATACACTGAAGCTTTCTTT. Amino acid sequence: CAIRRDKYTEAFF.

J is TRBJ2-5 and V is TRBV25-1; tentatively, D is TRBD1 (6 bases). This CDR3 is 14 amino acids long. Trimming removed 5 bases from V and 4 bases from J, with 14 bases in between. CDR1 is MGHDK, CDR2 SYGVNS, per germline. This CDR3 reads CASSLSGAGETQYF. CDR3 bases: TGTGCCAGCAGTTTATCAGGGGCGGGAGAGACCCAGTACTTC.

V usage is TRBV10-1 and J usage is TRBJ2-3; 8 bases align to TRBD1. Per the germline V gene, CDR1 is WNHNN and CDR2 is SYGVQD (reference sequence). Trimming at V came to 3 bases and at J to 2 bases, leaving 7 bases not matched to a gene. CDR3 length equals 16 residues. CDR3 sequence: CASSDRGQAPTDTQYF. The CDR3 DNA sequence: TGCGCCAGCAGTGACAGGGGGCAGGCCCCCACAGATACGCAGTATTTT.

The chain employs TRBV7-2 and TRBJ1-2, with 10 bases aligning to TRBD1. V was pared by 8 bases and J by 3 bases, with 6 bases of the junction left unmatched. This CDR3 has 14 amino acids. Per germline, CDR1 SGHTA and CDR2 FQGNSA. CDR3 residues: CASGPDRGYYGYTF. In nucleotides, the CDR3 is TGTGCCAGCGGTCCGGACAGGGGGTACTATGGCTACACCTTC.

This chain joins TRBV5-1 and TRBJ2-2; TRBD1 aligns across 10 bases. With V trimmed by 4 bases and J by 6 bases, 6 bases remained unmatched. In germline, CDR1 is SGHRS, CDR2 YFSETQ. This CDR3 is built from 15 residues. The CDR3 region is CASSHDRGRAGELFF. The CDR3 DNA reads as TGCGCCAGCAGCCACGACAGGGGGCGGGCCGGGGAGCTGTTTTTT.

The DNA for the CDR3 is TGCGCCAGCAGCTTGGTAGTGTCAGGGGGCAACGAGCAGTACTTC. Amino acid sequence: CASSLVVSGGNEQYF. The rearrangement joins TRBV5-1 to TRBJ2-7, with 8 bases fitting TRBD1. J gave up 5 bases and V 0 bases, and 7 bases lay outside the gene matches. The CDR3 is 15 amino acids. The V gene's germline CDR1 is SGHRS and CDR2 YFSETQ.

The J gene is TRBJ2-1, the V gene TRBV5-4; TRBD2 might be the D (5 bases). From germline, CDR1 is SGHNT and CDR2 YYREEE (reference sequence). Trimming removed 4 bases from V and 9 bases from J, with 11 bases in between. The length of the CDR3 is 12 residues. As DNA, the CDR3 is TGTGCCAGCAGCCTCCCGGGGTTTGAGCAGTTCTTC. It yields the protein CASSLPGFEQFF.